The clone carrying this TCR beta chain was detected a few times. This record comes from a study of blood T cell repertoires in COVID-19. Study context: Samples taken during acute and convalescent COVID-19 were collected in the United States, Italy and Spain. PBMCs, B-cell-depleted T cells, or T cells provided the cDNA or gDNA that made up the material.

The data were produced by immunoSEQ multiplex PCR, yet TCRdb's version contains in-frame clones alone and is incomplete. Of 95,000 to 150,000 clones in the sample, 80% to 90% were seen once. The TCR originated in a man aged 40-50 years with acute or convalescent COVID-19. The sequencing input was peripheral blood.

Here the CDR3 reads CASSTHRGSGDYNEQFF. Here the CDR3 DNA reads TGCGCCAGCAGCACCCATCGCGGTAGCGGGGACTACAATGAGCAGTTCTTC. The genes are TRBV5-1 and TRBJ2-1; the match to TRBD2 covers 8 bases. CDR1 is SGHRS, CDR2 YFSETQ, per germline. Trimming removed 4 bases from V and 3 bases from J; junction bases left unmatched: 12. The CDR3 is 17 amino acids. Full variable domain (rest looked up from reference TRBV5-1 and TRBJ2-1): KAGVTQTPRYLIKTRGQQVTLSCSPISGHRSVSWYQQTPGQGLQFLFEYFSETQRNKGNFPGRFSGRQFSNSRSEMNVSTLELGDSALYLCASSTHRGSGDYNEQFFGPGTRLTVL.